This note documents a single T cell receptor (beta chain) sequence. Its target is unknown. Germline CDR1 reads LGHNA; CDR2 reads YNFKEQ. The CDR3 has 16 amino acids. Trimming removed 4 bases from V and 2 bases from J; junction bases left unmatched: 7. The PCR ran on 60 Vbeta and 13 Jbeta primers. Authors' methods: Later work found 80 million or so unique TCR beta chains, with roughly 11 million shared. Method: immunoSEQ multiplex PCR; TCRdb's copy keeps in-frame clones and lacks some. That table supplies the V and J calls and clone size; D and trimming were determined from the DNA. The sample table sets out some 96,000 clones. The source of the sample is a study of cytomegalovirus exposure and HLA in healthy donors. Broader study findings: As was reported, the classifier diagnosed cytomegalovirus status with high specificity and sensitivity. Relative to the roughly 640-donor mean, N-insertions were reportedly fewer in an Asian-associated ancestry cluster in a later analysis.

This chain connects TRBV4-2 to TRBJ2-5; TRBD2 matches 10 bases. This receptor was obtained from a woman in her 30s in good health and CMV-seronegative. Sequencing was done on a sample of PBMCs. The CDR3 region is CASSPPAAGGQETQYF. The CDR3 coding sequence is TGTGCCAGCAGCCCCCCGGCAGCGGGAGGGCAAGAGACCCAGTACTTC.